The 20 T cell receptor beta chains presented below share a single source sample, sequenced in a study of T cell responses to AZD1222 COVID-19 vaccine. Assay used: immunoSEQ multiplex PCR; TCRdb lists only in-frame clones, some missing. This table has 75,000 to 90,000 clones, 70% to 85% appearing once. The sample here was peripheral blood, taken on day 0 of AZD1222 vaccination. These receptor sequences come from an adult in good health.

The genes are TRBV19 and TRBJ1-4; D gene ambiguous. This CDR3 has 14 amino acids. Trimming removed 5 bases from V and 3 bases from J, with 10 bases in between. Germline V gene sequence: CDR1 LNHDA, CDR2 SQIVND (reference sequence). The CDR3, as DNA: TGTGCCAGTAGTTTCCGGGCTCCTAATGAAAAACTGTTTTTT. Protein product: CASSFRAPNEKLFF.

The J gene is TRBJ1-2, the V gene TRBV5-1; no definite D call. The CDR3 loop spans 13 amino acids. V gave up 0 bases and J gave up 4 bases, with 7 bases separating them. The germline V gene has CDR1 SGHRS and CDR2 YFSETQ. The CDR3 DNA follows: TGCGCCAGCAGCTTGGGCAGCTCCTATGGCTACACCTTC. The encoded protein is CASSLGSSYGYTF.

This sequence joins TRBV18 and TRBJ2-7; a possible D gene is TRBD1 (6 bases). CDR3 length: 14 residues. Germline V gene data show CDR1 as KGHSH and CDR2 as LQKENI. The V end lost 3 bases, the J end lost 4 bases, and 13 bases lay between the germline ends. CDR3 loop: CASSPDARGYEQYF. DNA of the CDR3: TGTGCCAGCTCACCGGACGCTAGGGGGTACGAGCAGTACTTC.

This clone was recorded a few times. Here the CDR3 DNA reads TGTGCAAGTCGCTTGCAAGACTGGAAGCGCCACTCTGGGGCCAACGTCCTGACTTTC. Translating it yields CASRLQDWKRHSGANVLTF. V and J are TRBV12-2 and TRBJ2-6; the table names TRBD2, a call not compared with the DNA. TRBV12-2 is a pseudogene. The CDR3 extends over 19 amino acids.

Remarks on this clone: This specimen includes other DNA sequences encoding the same CDR3. The chain has TRBV27 and TRBJ1-5; tentatively, D is TRBD1 (5 bases). V dropped 3 bases and J dropped 1 base, with 7 bases sitting between them. Germline V gene lookup returns CDR1 MNHEY and CDR2 SMNVEV (reference sequence). This CDR3 contains 14 residues. This CDR3 reads CASSFGGSNQPQHF. DNA of the CDR3: TGTGCCAGCAGTTTTGGGGGGAGCAATCAGCCCCAGCATTTT.

This clone was detected only once. The V and J genes are TRBV3-1 (or the pseudogene TRBV3-2) and TRBJ1-1; D remains ambiguous. This CDR3 has 12 amino acids. The V gene's germline CDR1 is LGHDT and CDR2 YNNKEL (reference sequence). V gave up 5 bases and J gave up 2 bases, with 6 bases separating them. CDR3 amino acids: CASSLQNTEAFF. DNA for the CDR3: TGTGCCAGCAGCTTGCAAAACACTGAAGCTTTCTTT.

This chain connects TRBV7-2 to TRBJ1-6; unclear D gene. Trimming left V 5 bases short and J 4 bases short, with 18 bases between. CDR3 size: 17 residues. Germline CDR1 SGHTA, CDR2 FQGNSA. In DNA, the CDR3 is TGTGCCAGCAGCCCCCGGACCCGCGCCCTTTATAATTCACCCCTCCACTTT. Residues: CASSPRTRALYNSPLHF. Drawing the rest from reference TRBV7-2 and TRBJ1-6, the complete variable domain is GAGVSQSPSNKVTEKGKDVELRCDPISGHTALYWYRQSLGQGLEFLIYFQGNSAPDKSGLPSDRFSAERTGGSVSTLTIQRTQQEDSAVYLCASSPRTRALYNSPLHFGNGTRLTVT.

The chain has TRBV27 and TRBJ2-3; TRBD1 is a possible D gene (5 bases). Germline-derived CDR1 and CDR2 are MNHEY and SMNVEV (reference sequence). The V end lost 2 bases, the J end lost 1 base, and 10 bases lay between the germline ends. CDR3 length: 15 residues. The CDR3 coding sequence is TGTGCCAGCAGTTTAGAGGTAGGGGGCACAGATACGCAGTATTTT. Encoded protein: CASSLEVGGTDTQYF.

CDR3 DNA sequence: TGTGCCAGCAGTAGGGGGCACATGGAAAACACCATATATTTT. It yields the protein CASSRGHMENTIYF. The chain has TRBV13 and TRBJ1-3, with 7 positions matching TRBD1. V shed 6 bases, J shed 6 bases, and the junction held 8 bases outside the gene matches. This CDR3 is built from 14 residues. Per the germline V gene, CDR1 is PRHDT and CDR2 is FYEKMQ (reference sequence). The full variable domain, rest sourced from reference TRBV13 and TRBJ1-3, is AAGVIQSPRHLIKEKRETATLKCYPIPRHDTVYWYQQGPGQDPQFLISFYEKMQSDKGSIPDRFSAQQFSDYHSELNMSSLELGDSALYFCASSRGHMENTIYFGEGSWLTVV.

This clone was detected only a few times. The chain is built from TRBV6-2 or TRBV6-3 and TRBJ1-1; D uncertain. From germline, CDR1 is MNHEY and CDR2 SVGEGT. The V and J ends lost 2 bases and 1 base respectively, with 8 bases between them. The CDR3 covers 14 residues. The CDR3 here is CASSYESGNTEAFF. Written as DNA, the CDR3 is TGTGCCAGCAGTTACGAGTCCGGGAACACTGAAGCTTTCTTT.

The chain employs TRBV5-5 and TRBJ2-3, with TRBD2 as a possible D gene (6 bases). V lost 3 bases to trimming and J lost 2 bases, with 10 bases between them. This CDR3 is 14 amino acids long. CDR1 is SGHKS, CDR2 YYEKEE, per germline (reference sequence). The chain's CDR3 is CASSSLAVTDTQYF. The CDR3 bases are TGTGCCAGCAGCTCACTAGCAGTCACAGATACGCAGTATTTT.

The gene calls are TRBV7-2 and TRBJ2-5, with D tentatively TRBD1 (6 bases). Between the trimmed V and J ends, which lost 1 base and 3 bases, there was a span of 15 bases. In germline, CDR1 is SGHTA, CDR2 FQGNSA. This CDR3 is built from 16 residues. The CDR3 sequence: CASSLVHRGQKETQYF. The CDR3 coding sequence is TGTGCCAGCAGCTTAGTACATCGAGGACAGAAAGAGACCCAGTACTTC.

This clone was recorded a few times. The chain joins TRBV25-1 to TRBJ1-2; D might be TRBD1 (5 bases). CDR1 and CDR2 (germline): MGHDK, SYGVNS. The CDR3 extends over 13 amino acids. V was pared by 7 bases and J by 2 bases, with 11 bases between. CDR3 sequence reads: CASTGNANYGYTF. CDR3 DNA sequence: TGTGCCAGCACAGGGAACGCCAACTATGGCTACACCTTC.

This clone was recorded a few times. V is TRBV19 and J is TRBJ2-1, with 7 nucleotides matching TRBD2. V shed 10 bases, J shed 5 bases, and the junction held 8 bases outside the gene matches. CDR1 and CDR2 (germline): LNHDA, SQIVND (reference sequence). CDR3 length equals 13 residues. The CDR3, as DNA: TGTGCCACCAAAGCGGGACGGAACAATGAGCAGTTCTTC. This sequence encodes CATKAGRNNEQFF.

This clone was counted only a few times. This chain uses TRBV5-1 with TRBJ1-2; TRBD1 is a possible D gene (5 bases). Germline V gene lookup returns CDR1 SGHRS and CDR2 YFSETQ. Between the trimmed V and J ends, which lost 3 bases and 3 bases, there was a span of 21 bases. The length of the CDR3 is 17 residues. As DNA, the CDR3 is TGCGCCAGCAGCTCTGGACAAAGGGTGGGGAGGGACTATGGCTACACCTTC. It specifies CASSSGQRVGRDYGYTF.

J is TRBJ1-4 and V is TRBV7-2, with D unresolved. Trimming stripped 4 bases from V and 6 bases from J, with 9 bases between. This CDR3 has 13 amino acids. Germline V gene sequence: CDR1 SGHTA, CDR2 FQGNSA. CDR3 bases: TGTGCCAGCAGCTGGGCGGCGGATGAAAAACTGTTTTTT. This translates into CASSWAADEKLFF.

The chain combines TRBV28 with TRBJ2-6; D is unresolved. V lost 6 bases to trimming and J lost 2 bases, with 5 bases between them. Germline assignment: CDR1 MDHEN and CDR2 SYDVKM. This CDR3 has 13 residues. CDR3 nucleotide sequence: TGTGCCAGCAGCAGACCTGGGGCCAACGTCCTGACTTTC. Translated, it gives CASSRPGANVLTF.

The V gene is TRBV19, the J gene TRBJ2-6, with D possibly TRBD2 on 5 matching bases. V lost 4 bases, J lost 1 base, and 8 bases lay in between. The CDR3 spans 15 residues. Looked up from germline, CDR1 is LNHDA and CDR2 is SQIVND (reference sequence). The CDR3 reads CASSRTGSGANVLTF. CDR3 sequence (DNA): TGTGCCAGTAGTAGGACGGGATCTGGGGCCAACGTCCTGACTTTC.

The chain uses TRBV6-5 and TRBJ2-2; 9 positions match TRBD1. The V and J ends lost 3 bases and 6 bases, in that order; junction bases with no gene match: 8. The CDR3 sequence is 16 residues long. CDR1 and CDR2 from the germline V gene are MNHEY and SVGAGI. CDR3 residues: CASSYTGGAGAGELFF. The CDR3, as DNA: TGTGCCAGCAGTTATACAGGGGGCGCAGGGGCCGGGGAGCTGTTTTTT.

This sequence joins TRBV21-1 and TRBJ1-5; TRBD1 reflects the table's D call only, with no check against the DNA. TRBV21-1 counts as a pseudogene. The CDR3 loop spans 17 amino acids. The CDR3 coding sequence is TGTGCCAGCAGCAAACAGGGGGCAGGGAAGGGCAATCAGCCCCAGCATTTT. This codes for CASSKQGAGKGNQPQHF.